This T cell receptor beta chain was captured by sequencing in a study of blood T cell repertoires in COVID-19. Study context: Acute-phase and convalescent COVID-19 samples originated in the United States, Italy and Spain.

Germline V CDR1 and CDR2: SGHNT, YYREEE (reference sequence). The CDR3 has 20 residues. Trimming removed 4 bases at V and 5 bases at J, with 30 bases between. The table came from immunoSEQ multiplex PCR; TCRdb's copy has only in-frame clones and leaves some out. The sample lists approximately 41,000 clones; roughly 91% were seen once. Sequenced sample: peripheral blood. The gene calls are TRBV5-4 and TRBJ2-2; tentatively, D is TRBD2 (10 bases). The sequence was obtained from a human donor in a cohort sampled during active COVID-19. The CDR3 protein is CASSNLNPGQGTSATGELFF. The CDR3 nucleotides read TGTGCCAGCAGCAATCTTAATCCCGGACAGGGGACTAGCGCGACCGGGGAGCTGTTTTTT. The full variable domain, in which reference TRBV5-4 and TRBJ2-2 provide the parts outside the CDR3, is ETGVTQSPTHLIKTRGQQVTLRCSSQSGHNTVSWYQQALGQGPQFIFQYYREEENGRGNFPPRFSGLQFPNYSSELNVNALELDDSALYLCASSNLNPGQGTSATGELFFGEGSRLTVL.